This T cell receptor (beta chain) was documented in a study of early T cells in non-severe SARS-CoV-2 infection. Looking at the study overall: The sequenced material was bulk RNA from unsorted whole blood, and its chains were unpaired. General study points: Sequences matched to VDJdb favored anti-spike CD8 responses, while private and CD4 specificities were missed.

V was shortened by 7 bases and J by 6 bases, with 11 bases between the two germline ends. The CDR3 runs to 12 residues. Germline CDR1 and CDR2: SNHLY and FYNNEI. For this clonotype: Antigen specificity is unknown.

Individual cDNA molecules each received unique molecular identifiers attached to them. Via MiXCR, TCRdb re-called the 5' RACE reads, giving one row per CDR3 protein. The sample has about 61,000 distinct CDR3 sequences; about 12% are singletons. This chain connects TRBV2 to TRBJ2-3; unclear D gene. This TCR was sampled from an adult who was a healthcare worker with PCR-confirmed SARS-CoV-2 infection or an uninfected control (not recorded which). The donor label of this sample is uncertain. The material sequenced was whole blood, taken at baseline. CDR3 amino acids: CASTQKQDTQYF. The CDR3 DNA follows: TGTGCCAGCACCCAGAAACAGGATACGCAGTATTTT.